These 22 T cell receptor beta chains were sequenced from one sample in a study of blood T cell repertoires in COVID-19 (TCRdb year 2020). To prepare the library, the immunoSEQ multiplex PCR assay was applied. In its TCRdb copy, this immuneACCESS table keeps in-frame sequences only and misses some clones. Where compared with another copy, unresolved V genes explain less than half of these, and the others have no known cause. Across this sample there are 280,000 or so clones, with approximately 85% seen only once. The leading ten clones occupy 9% to 9.5% of the sample. Sequencing was carried out using peripheral blood. The receptors originated from a man aged 18 to 35 with active or convalescent COVID-19.

This chain links TRBV18 with TRBJ2-5; TRBD1 aligns across 7 bases. V shed 2 bases, J shed 1 base, and the junction held 4 bases outside the gene matches. Germline assignment: CDR1 KGHSH and CDR2 LQKENI. This CDR3 is 15 amino acids long. Here the CDR3 DNA reads TGTGCCAGCTCACCATGGGACAGCCCCCAAGAGACCCAGTACTTC. Its translation is CASSPWDSPQETQYF.

The table lists this clone with a count of one. The V call is TRBV5-1, the J call TRBJ1-6; no clear D. This CDR3 comprises 12 residues. The germline gives CDR1 SGHRS, CDR2 YFSETQ. V was clipped by 3 bases and J by 7 bases, with 5 bases between them. The CDR3 reads CASSSGNSPLHF. The CDR3 bases are TGCGCCAGCAGCTCGGGAAATTCACCCCTCCACTTT.

The rearrangement uses TRBV19 and TRBJ2-1; weak D call: TRBD2 (6 bases). CDR1 and CDR2 (germline): LNHDA, SQIVND (reference sequence). The V end was cut by 0 bases, the J end by 5 bases, with 11 bases between. CDR3 length: 15 amino acids. The CDR3 nucleotides read TGTGCCAGTAGTATAGATGGGCTAGCGAACAATGAGCAGTTCTTC. This sequence encodes CASSIDGLANNEQFF.

V gene TRBV24-1 combines with J gene TRBJ2-1; TRBD1 aligns across 7 bases. Trimming at V came to 4 bases and at J to 5 bases, leaving 10 bases not matched to a gene. The germline V gene encodes CDR1 KGHDR and CDR2 SFDVKD. The CDR3 has 16 amino acids. The CDR3 loop is CATSDRQGASNNEQFF. The CDR3 coding sequence is TGTGCCACCAGTGACCGACAGGGTGCCTCGAACAATGAGCAGTTCTTC.

The chain has TRBV6-2 or TRBV6-3 and TRBJ2-7, with TRBD1 as a possible D gene (6 bases). Trimming left V 2 bases short and J 0 bases short, with 17 bases between. Germline V gives CDR1 MNHEY, CDR2 SVGEGT. This CDR3 region has 17 residues. The DNA for the CDR3 is TGTGCCAGCAGTTACACCGGGACAACCCGCTACTCCTACGAGCAGTACTTC. It yields the protein CASSYTGTTRYSYEQYF.

The chain uses TRBV9 and TRBJ2-2; TRBD2 agrees at 7 bases. Germline CDR1 SGDLS, CDR2 YYNGEE. The length of the CDR3 is 17 residues. The J segment lost 1 base and the V segment lost 1 base, leaving 7 bases of the junction unmatched. Here the CDR3 DNA reads TGTGCCAGCAGCGTATTCAGTGGCGGGGGGAACACCGGGGAGCTGTTTTTT. Its protein product is CASSVFSGGGNTGELFF.

This sequence joins TRBV6-5 and TRBJ2-2; D gene ambiguous. The CDR3 extends over 15 amino acids. CDR1 is MNHEY, CDR2 SVGAGI, per germline. V was clipped by 5 bases and J by 1 base, with 11 bases between them. This chain's CDR3 is CASSRGGLNTGELFF. CDR3 in DNA: TGTGCCAGCAGTCGCGGTGGGTTGAACACCGGGGAGCTGTTTTTT.

The rearrangement links TRBV18 to TRBJ1-4; the D is unclear. V lost 1 base and J lost 7, with 13 bases in between. The germline V gene has CDR1 KGHSH and CDR2 LQKENI. The CDR3 extends over 15 amino acids. CDR3 DNA: TGTGCCAGCTCACCACAGGAGCGGTCGGGTGAAAAACTGTTTTTT. Amino acids: CASSPQERSGEKLFF.

V gene TRBV9 combines with J gene TRBJ2-1, with D unresolved. The ends were cut back, 1 base at V and 8 bases at J, with 13 bases in the middle. This CDR3 region has 14 residues. Germline lookup yields CDR1 SGDLS and CDR2 YYNGEE. The CDR3 loop reads CASSVSRVAYEQFF. Written as DNA, the CDR3 is TGTGCCAGCAGCGTATCTAGAGTGGCGTATGAGCAGTTCTTC. The full variable domain, its missing parts supplied by reference TRBV9 and TRBJ2-1, is DSGVTQTPKHLITATGQRVTLRCSPRSGDLSVYWYQQSLDQGLQFLIQYYNGEERAKGNILERFSAQQFPDLHSELNLSSLELGDSALYFCASSVSRVAYEQFFGPGTRLTVL.

This chain links TRBV2 with TRBJ1-2, with 10 bases matching TRBD1. The J segment lost 0 bases and the V segment lost 3 bases, leaving 4 bases of the junction unmatched. Looked up from germline, CDR1 is SNHLY and CDR2 is FYNNEI. This CDR3 comprises 16 residues. DNA of the CDR3: TGTGCCAGCAGTGACAAGACAGGGGGCTCTAACTATGGCTACACCTTC. Its translation is CASSDKTGGSNYGYTF.

This chain uses TRBV7-9 with TRBJ2-3; 8 nucleotides match TRBD1. The germline V gene has CDR1 SEHNR and CDR2 FQNEAQ (reference sequence). The length of the CDR3 is 16 residues. The V and J ends lost 6 bases and 6 bases, in that order; junction bases with no gene match: 14. DNA for the CDR3: TGTGCCAGCAGTCCTAATAGGGACAGGTCGTACGATACGCAGTATTTT. As protein: CASSPNRDRSYDTQYF.

This clone was observed once. V is TRBV27 and J is TRBJ1-1; 8 nucleotides line up with TRBD1. Germline values: CDR1 MNHEY, CDR2 SMNVEV (reference sequence). Losses at the gene ends were 2 bases for V and 4 bases for J; bases not matched to a gene: 3. The CDR3 loop spans 14 amino acids. The CDR3: CASSLKQGVTEAFF. CDR3 DNA: TGTGCCAGCAGTTTAAAACAGGGGGTCACTGAAGCTTTCTTT.

The rearrangement joins TRBV7-8 to TRBJ1-5, with D perhaps matching TRBD1 (5 bases). CDR1 and CDR2 (germline): SGHVS, FQNEAQ. Deletions cut 1 base from V and 7 bases from J, with 14 bases between. The CDR3 contains 15 residues. The CDR3 sequence is CASSLVRGFGQPQHF. The CDR3 nucleotides read TGTGCCAGCAGCTTAGTAAGGGGATTCGGGCAGCCCCAGCATTTT.

The J gene is TRBJ1-2, the V gene TRBV5-1; D remains ambiguous. V lost 1 base and J lost 0, with 7 bases in between. This CDR3 has 14 residues. CDR1 and CDR2 (germline): SGHRS, YFSETQ. The CDR3 is CASSLHSTNYGYTF. The CDR3 coding sequence is TGCGCCAGCAGCTTGCACAGTACTAACTATGGCTACACCTTC.

This sequence joins TRBV9 and TRBJ1-6; TRBD1 agrees at 7 bases. CDR1 and CDR2 from the germline V gene are SGDLS and YYNGEE. The CDR3 runs 14 residues. Trimming at V came to 4 bases and at J to 10 bases, leaving 8 bases not matched to a gene. The CDR3: CASSLGTVGSPLHF. The CDR3, as DNA: TGTGCCAGCAGCTTGGGGACAGTCGGCTCACCCCTCCACTTT.

This clone came up a few times. The chain employs TRBV5-4 and TRBJ1-2, with D possibly TRBD1 on 5 matching bases. V gave up 3 bases and J gave up 7 bases, with 13 bases separating them. CDR1 and CDR2 from the germline V gene are SGHNT and YYREEE (reference sequence). This CDR3 comprises 13 residues. The CDR3 DNA follows: TGTGCCAGCAGCTCCGTAGGGGCCCGTGGCTACACCTTC. Translating it yields CASSSVGARGYTF.

The chain recombines TRBV5-4 with TRBJ2-1; D is undetermined. Germline V CDR1 and CDR2: SGHNT, YYREEE (reference sequence). V lost 4 bases to trimming and J lost 7 bases, with 9 bases between them. This CDR3 is built from 12 residues. In DNA form, the CDR3 reads TGTGCCAGCAGCCACCCCCGGAATGAGCAGTTCTTC. This sequence encodes CASSHPRNEQFF. Complete variable domain (other parts from reference TRBV5-4 and TRBJ2-1): ETGVTQSPTHLIKTRGQQVTLRCSSQSGHNTVSWYQQALGQGPQFIFQYYREEENGRGNFPPRFSGLQFPNYSSELNVNALELDDSALYLCASSHPRNEQFFGPGTRLTVL.

V and J are TRBV10-1 and TRBJ2-3; 12 bases are shared with TRBD2. The CDR3 runs to 18 residues. The germline V gene encodes CDR1 WNHNN and CDR2 SYGVQD (reference sequence). V dropped 6 bases and J dropped 4; count of bases not matched to a gene: 14. CDR3 sequence: CASRTAGLAGGRADTQYF. CDR3 DNA sequence: TGCGCCAGCAGAACGGCGGGGCTAGCGGGGGGGCGAGCAGATACGCAGTATTTT.

The chain carries TRBV19 and TRBJ1-4; 8 bases are a match to TRBD1. J gave up 4 bases and V 7 bases, and 8 bases lay outside the gene matches. This CDR3 region has 15 residues. Germline V gene data show CDR1 as LNHDA and CDR2 as SQIVND (reference sequence). CDR3 amino acids: CASTLTGTGNEKLFF. CDR3 bases: TGTGCCAGTACCCTTACCGGGACAGGTAATGAAAAACTGTTTTTT.

The chain couples TRBV19 to TRBJ2-7; TRBD2 aligns across 8 bases. The CDR3 has 15 residues. V gave up 3 bases and J gave up 2 bases; unmatched junction bases: 6. In germline, CDR1 is LNHDA, CDR2 SQIVND (reference sequence). For the CDR3, the DNA is TGTGCCAGTAGTATTTCAAGCGGGGGAACCTACGAGCAGTACTTC. This gives the protein CASSISSGGTYEQYF.

The genes are TRBV2 and TRBJ1-5; possible D gene TRBD1, 5 bases. This CDR3 has 13 amino acids. Trimming left V 4 bases short and J 6 bases short, with 10 bases between. Germline-derived CDR1 and CDR2 are SNHLY and FYNNEI. The CDR3 protein is CASSAQGPQPQHF. The CDR3 DNA reads as TGTGCCAGCAGTGCGCAGGGTCCTCAGCCCCAGCATTTT.

This chain links TRBV20-1 with TRBJ2-3; D is unclear. The CDR3 length is 11 residues. CDR1 DFQATT and CDR2 SNEGSKA come from the germline V gene (reference sequence). Trimming shortened V by 4 bases and J by 11 bases, and 13 bases separated the two germline ends. CDR3 nucleotide sequence: TGCAGTGCTAAGCTTCCCGAGAGGCAGTATTTT. It codes for CSAKLPERQYF.